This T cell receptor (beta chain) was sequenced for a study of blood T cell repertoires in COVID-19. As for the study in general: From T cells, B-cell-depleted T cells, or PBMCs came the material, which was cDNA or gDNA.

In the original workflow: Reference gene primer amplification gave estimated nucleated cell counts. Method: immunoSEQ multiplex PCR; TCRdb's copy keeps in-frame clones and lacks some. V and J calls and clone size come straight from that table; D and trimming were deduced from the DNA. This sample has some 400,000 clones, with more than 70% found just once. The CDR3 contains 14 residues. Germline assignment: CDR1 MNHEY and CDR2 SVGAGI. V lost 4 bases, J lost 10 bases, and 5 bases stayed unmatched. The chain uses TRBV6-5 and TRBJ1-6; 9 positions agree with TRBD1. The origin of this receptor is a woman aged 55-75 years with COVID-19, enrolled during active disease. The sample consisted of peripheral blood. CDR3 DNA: TGTGCCAGCAGTTTAGGAGACAGGGGGTCACCCCTCCACTTT. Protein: CASSLGDRGSPLHF.